This T cell receptor beta chain came from a study of T-cell reconstitution after alpha-beta-depleted transplantation in children. As it was prepared, the TCRbeta library received unique molecular identifiers. TCRdb passed the PCR reads through MiXCR, listing each CDR3 protein once. The data contain some 200,000 distinct CDR3 sequences, approximately 6.9% of them singletons. Remarks on this clonotype: The antigen is undetermined.

Germline V lookup: CDR1 SGHRS, CDR2 YFSETQ. The CDR3 covers 13 residues. After removal of 3 bases from V and 5 bases from J, the junction contained 0 bases not matched to a gene. Study-level findings and limits: The high TCRbeta diversity at day 60 in some patients came from surviving recipient T cells and thymic progenitors. Reports say that about two months after transplant, the alpha-beta T cells came out of several hundred graft clones that had expanded. Hyperexpanded clones declined; after one year, newly produced T cells mostly supplied diversity.

This rearrangement joins TRBV5-1 to TRBJ2-5; TRBD1 agrees at 11 bases. The clonotype comes from a boy aged 2 to 10 with acute lymphoblastic leukemia, due to receive a stem cell transplant. Sequenced material: PBMCs, taken before TCRalphabeta/CD19-depleted stem cell transplant. CDR3 nucleotide sequence: TGCGCCAGCAGCTGGACAGGGGGCGAGACCCAGTACTTC. Protein sequence: CASSWTGGETQYF.